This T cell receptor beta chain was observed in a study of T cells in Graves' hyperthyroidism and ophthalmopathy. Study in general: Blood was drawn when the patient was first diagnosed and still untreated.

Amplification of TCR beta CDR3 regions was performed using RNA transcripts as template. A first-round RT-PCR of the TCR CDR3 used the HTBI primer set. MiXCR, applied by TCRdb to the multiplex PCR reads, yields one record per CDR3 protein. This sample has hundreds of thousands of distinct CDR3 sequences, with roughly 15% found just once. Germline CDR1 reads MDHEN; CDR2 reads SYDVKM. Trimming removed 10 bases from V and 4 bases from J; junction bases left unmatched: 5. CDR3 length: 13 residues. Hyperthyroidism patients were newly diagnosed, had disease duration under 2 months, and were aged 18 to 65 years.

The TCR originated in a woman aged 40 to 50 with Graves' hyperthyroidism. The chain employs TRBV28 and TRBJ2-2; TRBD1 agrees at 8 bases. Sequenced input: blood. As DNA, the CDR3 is TGTGCCACCAGGACAGGGTCCACCGGGGAGCTGTTTTTT. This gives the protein CATRTGSTGELFF.